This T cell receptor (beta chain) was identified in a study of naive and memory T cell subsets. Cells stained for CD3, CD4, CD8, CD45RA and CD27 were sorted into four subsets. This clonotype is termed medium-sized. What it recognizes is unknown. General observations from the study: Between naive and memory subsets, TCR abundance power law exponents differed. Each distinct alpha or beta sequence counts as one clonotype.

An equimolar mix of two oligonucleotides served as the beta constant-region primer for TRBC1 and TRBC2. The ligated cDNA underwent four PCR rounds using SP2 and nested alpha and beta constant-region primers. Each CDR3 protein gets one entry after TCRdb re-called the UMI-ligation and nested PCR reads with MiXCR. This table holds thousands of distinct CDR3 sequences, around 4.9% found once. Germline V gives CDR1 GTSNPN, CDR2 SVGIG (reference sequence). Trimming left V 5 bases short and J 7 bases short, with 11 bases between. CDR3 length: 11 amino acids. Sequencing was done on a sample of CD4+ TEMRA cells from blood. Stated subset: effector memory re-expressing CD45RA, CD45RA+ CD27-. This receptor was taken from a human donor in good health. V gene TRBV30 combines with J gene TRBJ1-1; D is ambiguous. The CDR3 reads CAWAFTGEAFF. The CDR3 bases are TGTGCCTGGGCGTTTACGGGTGAAGCTTTCTTT.